The source of this TCR beta chain is a study of blood T cells in healthy people across ages. Study-wide findings and caveats: Donors of long life had a larger count of naive CD4+ cells and greater diversity than aged donors.

A second PCR of about 7 to 12 cycles used a sample-barcoded 5' primer and a J-beta primer mix. TCRdb fed the 5' RACE reads into MiXCR, producing one record per CDR3 protein. The sample includes 920,000 or so distinct CDR3 sequences, less than 50% of them seen just once. This clonotype was observed a handful of times. The antigen is not known. Germline CDR1 MGHRA, CDR2 YSYEKL. V was shortened by 4 bases and J by 0 bases, with 16 bases between the two germline ends. This CDR3 contains 18 residues. The clonotype originates from a woman aged 55 to 70 in good health. The V and J genes are TRBV4-1 and TRBJ2-6, with unresolved D. Sequenced input: blood. In nucleotides, the CDR3 is TGCGCCAGCAGCCCCCTCGACATCGGCTCCTCTGGGGCCAACGTCCTGACTTTC. This codes for CASSPLDIGSSGANVLTF.